A selection of T cell receptor beta chains follows, all from one sample in a study of shared clonotypes between healthy human individuals. The repertoire was sequenced with immunoSEQ multiplex PCR; TCRdb's copy has only in-frame clones and lacks some. The sample has 97,000 or so clones, around half seen once. Sequencing input: PBMCs. These receptors originate from a woman aged 40 to 50 in good health. Some clones in this sample may be carry-over from other donors' samples. Both conserved end residues are part of each CDR3. Fields, in order: J gene, V gene, CDR3 length, clone size, D gene, CDR3 protein, CDR3 DNA. D genes are given only for firm matches. Clone size appears in some rows only: once, few, many, or a class for an expanded clone.

J: TRBJ1-3; V: TRBV18; length: 12; size: few; D: -; CDR3: CASSPPGNTIYF; DNA: TGTGCCAGCTCACCACCCGGAAACACCATATATTTT
J: TRBJ1-2; V: TRBV28; length: 13; size: many; D: -; CDR3: CASRSSGLYGYTF; DNA: TGTGCCAGCAGAAGCTCGGGACTTTATGGCTACACCTTC
J: TRBJ1-4; V: TRBV5-4; length: 15; size: many; D: -; CDR3: CASSRGTDSNEKLFF; DNA: TGTGCCAGCAGTCGTGGGACCGATTCTAATGAAAAACTGTTTTTT
J: TRBJ2-7; V: TRBV6-6; length: 14; size: few; D: -; CDR3: CASKLSDSSYEQYF; DNA: TGTGCCAGCAAACTATCAGACAGCTCCTACGAGCAGTACTTC
J: TRBJ2-7; V: TRBV5-1; length: 18; size: many; D: TRBD2; CDR3: CASSPGLAGGSFSYEQYF; DNA: TGCGCCAGCAGCCCTGGACTAGCGGGAGGCTCCTTCTCCTACGAGCAGTACTTC
J: TRBJ1-5; V: TRBV6-5; length: 14; size: -; D: -; CDR3: CASRAAGGNQPQHF; DNA: TGTGCCAGCAGGGCGGCAGGGGGCAATCAGCCCCAGCATTTT
J: TRBJ2-2; V: TRBV30; length: 13; size: -; D: -; CDR3: CAWSVYGPGELFF; DNA: TGTGCCTGGAGTGTATACGGGCCCGGGGAGCTGTTTTTT
J: TRBJ1-2; V: TRBV7-9; length: 13; size: -; D: -; CDR3: CASGFGGEGGYTF; DNA: TGTGCCAGCGGCTTTGGGGGAGAGGGTGGCTACACCTTC
J: TRBJ1-4; V: TRBV30; length: 11; size: many; D: -; CDR3: CAWSGGEKLFF; DNA: TGTGCCTGGAGTGGCGGGGAAAAACTGTTTTTT
J: TRBJ2-7; V: TRBV5-1; length: 16; size: -; D: TRBD1; CDR3: CASSSDRGLSSYEQYF; DNA: TGCGCCAGCAGCTCCGACAGGGGGCTGAGCTCCTACGAGCAGTACTTC